The present T cell receptor (beta chain) was sequenced within a study of CD8 T cells in Susac syndrome (dated by TCRdb to the late 2010s). With regard to the full study: Among the Susac syndrome patients who were sequenced, clinically active disease was present in six and clinical remission was observed in roughly 8. At blood withdrawal, Susac syndrome patients were either therapy-naive, taking corticosteroids (in some cases with IVIg as well), or taking IVIg alone. The study used repertoire sequencing to test whether antigen drove CD8+ T cell activation and differentiation in Susac syndrome. The study compared CD8+ T cell repertoire clonality among 11 to 12 healthy donors, around 14 Susac syndrome patients and roughly 16 multiple sclerosis patients. The full study reports these points: Around 16 and five Susac-specific public clones were found in the total CD8+ and CD8+ TEMRA repertoires, respectively. Clonal expansion was seen in Susac syndrome CD8+ repertoires, peaking in CD8+ TEMRA cells and being greater in clinically active patients than in remitting ones. The TCR sequencing and HLA analysis was acknowledged to have included a relatively small number of individuals.

RNA was extracted using the RNeasy kit, and roughly 0.5 to 1 ug of the RNA was reverse transcribed with random hexamers. TCR beta CDR3 regions were amplified with the immunoSEQ multiplex PCR assay covering 54 Vbeta and 13 Jbeta segments. PCR amplification bias was corrected using a synthetic template baseline for primer optimization and computational correction. The original methods were these. Reads were assigned to V, D and J genes according to IMGT and analyzed in immunoSEQ Analyzer, with only productive sequences retained. Clonality was computed as one minus Shannon entropy normalized by log2 of the number of productive unique sequences. For each patient and control, public and private clones were evaluated among the 100 most prevalent clones. Clones were defined as Susac-specific if absent from the healthy and MS cohorts, from around 1,000 published viral clones and from other ImmuneACCESS disease sequences. TCRdb redid the processing of the public reads, applying fastp at Q25 and MiXCR, and retained in-frame beta chains. Each entry is one CDR3 protein sequence, shown with its most common DNA and genes. Clone size and V and J calls follow TCRdb, not the original study. This sample gives more than 65,000 distinct CDR3 sequences in total; approximately 95% of them show up just once. Roughly 0.46% of the sample goes to the ten largest clones.

V gives up 4 bases and J gives up 0 bases, and the segment between their germline ends measures 13 bases. Spanning cysteine to phenylalanine, the CDR3 consists of 16 amino acids. The CDR3 DNA has 48 bases and is translated from base 1. CDR1 MDHEN and CDR2 SYDVKM are derived from the germline V gene. High-throughput TCR beta sequencing profiled peripheral blood CD8+ and CD4+ T cells from healthy donors, Susac syndrome patients and multiple sclerosis patients. Recently defined diagnostic criteria for definite or probable disease were met by the Susac syndrome patients. Bulk CD8+ and CD4+ T cells were purified by magnetic negative isolation, whereas CD8+ TEMRA cells were enriched by FACS. Blood was collected in EDTA tubes and processed within 24 hours, with PBMCs isolated through density gradient centrifugation. PBMCs destined for TCR sequencing were cryopreserved in liquid nitrogen and later thawed in a 37 °C water bath. The sorted or isolated CD4+, CD8+ and CD8+ TEMRA cells reached a purity of at least 90%.

This clonotype was detected once. Its antigen target is currently unknown. Base qualities are not provided; no much larger clone lies one nucleotide away. One read alone provides weak support. Sequences were obtained from CD8+ T cells from PBMCs. The clonotype originates from a human donor with Susac syndrome. The V and J segments used are TRBV28 and TRBJ1-3, with TRBD1 perhaps the D gene, on 5 matching bases. The nucleotides are TGTGCCAGCAGTTCGTTACAGGTTTCCTCTGGAAACACCATATATTTT. Its product reads: CASSSLQVSSGNTIYF. The full variable domain, with segments outside the CDR3 supplied by the reference TRBV28 and TRBJ1-3 proteins, appears as DVKVTQSSRYLVKRTGEKVFLECVQDMDHENMFWYRQDPGLGLRLIYFSYDVKMKEKGDIPEGYSVSREKKERFSLILESASTNQTSMYLCASSSLQVSSGNTIYFGEGSWLTVV.